This TCR beta chain was documented in a study of T cells in Graves' hyperthyroidism and ophthalmopathy. At the level of the study: Peripheral blood was acquired at first diagnosis, ahead of any therapy whatsoever. Study conclusions and caveats: Peripheral blood also featured most of the thyroid clonotypes expanded above 0.001.

Concerning this clonotype: The antigen is not known.

Researchers amplified the TCR beta CDR3 regions from RNA transcripts. A first-round RT-PCR of the TCR CDR3 used the HTBI primer set. TCRdb reprocessed the multiplex PCR reads via MiXCR and lists one record per CDR3 protein. Of about 370,000 distinct CDR3 sequences listed, around 15% are singletons. Trimming removed 1 base from V and 0 bases from J; junction bases left unmatched: 1. This CDR3 has 15 amino acids. Germline-derived CDR1 and CDR2 are DFQATT and SNEGSKA (reference sequence). Any patient presenting with uncontrolled infection, other autoimmune disease, pregnancy or lactation was left out. What was sequenced was blood. The chain couples TRBV20-1 to TRBJ2-7, with 12 bases fitting TRBD2. This TCR was recovered from a woman aged 55 to 70 with Graves' ophthalmopathy. Written as DNA, the CDR3 is TGCAGTGCTAGAGTGGGACTAGCGGGCTCCTACGAGCAGTACTTC. Residues: CSARVGLAGSYEQYF.